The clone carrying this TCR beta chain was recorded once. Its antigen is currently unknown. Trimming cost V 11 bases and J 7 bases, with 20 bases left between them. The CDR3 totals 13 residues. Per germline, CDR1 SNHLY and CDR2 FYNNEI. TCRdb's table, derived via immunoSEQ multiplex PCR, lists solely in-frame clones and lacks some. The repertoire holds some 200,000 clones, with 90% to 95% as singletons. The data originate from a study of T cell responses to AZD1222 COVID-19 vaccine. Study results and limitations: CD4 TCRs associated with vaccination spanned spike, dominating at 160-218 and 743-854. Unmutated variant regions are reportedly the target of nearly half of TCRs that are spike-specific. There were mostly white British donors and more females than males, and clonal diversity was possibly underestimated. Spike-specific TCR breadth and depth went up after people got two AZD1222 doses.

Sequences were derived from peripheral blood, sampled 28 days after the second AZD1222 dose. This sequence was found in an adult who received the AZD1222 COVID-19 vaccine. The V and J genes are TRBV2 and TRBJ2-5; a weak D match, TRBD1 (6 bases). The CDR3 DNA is TGTGCCGCCAGGGGTACCCAGTCCGGGACCCAGTACTTC. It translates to CAARGTQSGTQYF. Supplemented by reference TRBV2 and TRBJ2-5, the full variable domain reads EPEVTQTPSHQVTQMGQEVILRCVPISNHLYFYWYRQILGQKVEFLVSFYNNEISEKSEIFDDQFSVERPDGSNFTLKIRSTKLEDSAMYFCAARGTQSGTQYFGPGTRLLVL.